The T cell receptor beta chain under discussion was sequenced for a study of blood T cells in healthy people across ages (dated by TCRdb to about 2015). Concerning the study at large: In model experiments, roughly one uniquely barcoded TCR beta cDNA molecule per two T cells was captured by template switching. Using the same blood draw, the study looked at two additional independent replicas of 1 million unique cDNA reads for two donors, one aged 18 to 30 and the other aged 80 or older. Four age groups were formed from the donors: young (average about 16 years), middle-aged (around 40), aged (approximately 60) and long-lived (82). Donors of different ages were randomly distributed across sequencing lanes to avoid experimental bias. Age-related changes in TCR beta repertoire diversity were measured in the study by deep sequencing normalized with unique cDNA molecular identifiers.

The 35 to 40 donors, aged 6 to 90 years, were systemically healthy Caucasian individuals from Russia. About 10 milliliters of peripheral blood were collected from each donor into EDTA-treated Vacutainer tubes. Ficoll-Paque density-gradient centrifugation was used to isolate PBMCs, with at least 7 million per sample. Total RNA, at least 6 micrograms per sample, was extracted from PBMCs with Trizol reagent. Naive CD45RAhigh/CD27high T cell percentages were measured by flow cytometry on a PBMC aliquot from every donor. What the study reported, not specific to this receptor: Observed TCR beta diversity per million T cells fell roughly linearly with age, and a significant reduction was already apparent by age roughly 40. Conclusive comparison of naive and antigen-experienced compartments was prevented by the profiling of bulk unsorted PBMCs. Total diversity estimates from one million sequenced T cells were considered lower bounds and underestimates. Because donor CMV infection status was unknown, age-related changes in expanded clonotypes were potentially confounded. There was a strong correlation between observed TCR beta diversity and the percentage of naive T cells measured by flow cytometry. Compared with the aged group, the long-lived group had more naive CD4+ T cells, fewer expanded clones and increased TCR diversity, suggesting age selection.

The library relied on 5' RACE. Sequencing relied on an Illumina HiSeq 2500. A second PCR of roughly 7 to 11 cycles was performed with a sample-barcoded 5' primer and a J-beta primer mix. Each TCR beta cDNA molecule received a unique molecular identifier from a template-switch 5' adaptor carrying 12 random nucleotides. Each sample yielded at least 3 million CDR3-containing paired-end reads. First-strand cDNA synthesis was performed from all RNA using the Mint cDNA synthesis kit, with priming by a TRBC-specific oligonucleotide. After uracil-DNA glycosylase treatment, a first 18-cycle PCR used universal primers M1SS and BC2_uni_R on all cDNA. The original methods were these. Normalization of each sample was performed by random selection of 1 million high-quality reads, each carrying a distinct molecular identifier. Instead of being binned into consensus sequences, reads that shared molecular identifiers were thrown out. CDR3 identification, clonotype clustering and error correction used MiTCR with a Q25 quality threshold and the strictest error-elimination algorithm. A nonparametric unseen species model with Euler transformation was used to estimate a lower bound on total TCR beta diversity. The raw public data were reprocessed by TCRdb itself: fastp quality trimming at Q25, MiXCR clonotype calling, in-frame beta chains only. Entries are consolidated by CDR3 protein sequence, retaining the most common genes and DNA. The V and J calls were determined by TCRdb, not by the authors. The sample contains 1.5 million to 2 million distinct CDR3 sequences, roughly 30% of them found a single time. The ten largest account for roughly 8.2% of the sample.

This clonotype was detected many times. The specificity of this receptor is unknown. Base qualities are not at hand, and no much larger clone is one base apart. Including the terminal cysteine and phenylalanine, the CDR3 comprises 14 residues. Only the CDR3 part of the read is kept: 42 bases, read in frame from the first base. Clipping removes 5 bases from V and 6 bases from J, with 8 as the unmatched junction base count. The clonotype originates from a woman aged 25 to 39 in good health. Sequenced: blood. The receptor chain draws on TRBV12-3 or TRBV12-4 and TRBJ2-7, and TRBD1 aligns with 9 junction nucleotides. The sequenced DNA is TGTGCCAGCAGTCCCGGGACAGGGCCTAGCGAGCAGTACTTC. Protein translation: CASSPGTGPSEQYF.